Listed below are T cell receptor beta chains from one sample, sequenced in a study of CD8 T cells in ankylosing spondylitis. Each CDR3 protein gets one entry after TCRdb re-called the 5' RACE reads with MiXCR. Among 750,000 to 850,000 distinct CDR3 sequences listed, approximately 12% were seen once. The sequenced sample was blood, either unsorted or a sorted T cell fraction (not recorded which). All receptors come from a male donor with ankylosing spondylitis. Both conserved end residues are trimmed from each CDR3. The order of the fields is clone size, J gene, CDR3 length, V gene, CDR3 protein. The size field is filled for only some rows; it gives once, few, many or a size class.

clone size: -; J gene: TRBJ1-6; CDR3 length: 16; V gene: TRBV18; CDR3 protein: ASSPPLAENHNNSPLH
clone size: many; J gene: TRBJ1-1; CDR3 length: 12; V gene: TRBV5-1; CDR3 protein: ASSLGYGDTEAF
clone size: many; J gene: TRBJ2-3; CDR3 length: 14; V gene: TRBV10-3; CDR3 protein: AIRIAGGHSTDTQY
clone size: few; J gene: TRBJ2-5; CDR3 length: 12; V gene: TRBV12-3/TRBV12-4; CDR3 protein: ASSPPLYQETQY
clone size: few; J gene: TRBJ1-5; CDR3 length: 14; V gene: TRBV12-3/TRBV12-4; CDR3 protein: ASRLRSGGSNQPQH
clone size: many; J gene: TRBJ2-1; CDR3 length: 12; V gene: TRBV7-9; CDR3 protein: ASAQPRGGNEQF
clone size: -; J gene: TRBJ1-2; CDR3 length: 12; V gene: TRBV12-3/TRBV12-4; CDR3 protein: ASSLRGYSYGYT
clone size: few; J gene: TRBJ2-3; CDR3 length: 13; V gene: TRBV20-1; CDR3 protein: SARLGTSGTDTQY
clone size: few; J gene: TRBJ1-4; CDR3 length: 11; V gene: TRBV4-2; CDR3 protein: ASSQGPIEKLF
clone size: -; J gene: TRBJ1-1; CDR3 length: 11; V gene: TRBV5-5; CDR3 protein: ASTRWVNTEAF
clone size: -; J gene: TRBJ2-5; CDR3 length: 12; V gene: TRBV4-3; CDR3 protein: ASSQELNQETQY
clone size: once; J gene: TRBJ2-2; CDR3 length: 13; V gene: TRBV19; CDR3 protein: ASSIQGPNTGELF
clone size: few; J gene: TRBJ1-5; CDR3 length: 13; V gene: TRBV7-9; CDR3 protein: ASSRGGTGNQPQH
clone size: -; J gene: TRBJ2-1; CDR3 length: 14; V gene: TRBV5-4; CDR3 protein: ASSLSQDISYNEQF
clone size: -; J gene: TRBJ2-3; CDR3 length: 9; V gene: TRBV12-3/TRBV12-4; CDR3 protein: ASSPSPQVY
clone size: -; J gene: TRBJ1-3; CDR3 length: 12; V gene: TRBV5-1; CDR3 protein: ASSPGPAQGTIY
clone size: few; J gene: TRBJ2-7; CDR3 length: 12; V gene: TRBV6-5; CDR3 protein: ASSYSPGPYEQY
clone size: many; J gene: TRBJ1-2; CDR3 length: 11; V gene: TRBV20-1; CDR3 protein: SAHYPPNYGYT
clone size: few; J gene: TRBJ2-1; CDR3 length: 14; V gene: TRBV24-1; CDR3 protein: ATSDPLGPKHNEQF
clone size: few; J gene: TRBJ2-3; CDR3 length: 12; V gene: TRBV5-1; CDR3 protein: ASSGGGRTDTQY
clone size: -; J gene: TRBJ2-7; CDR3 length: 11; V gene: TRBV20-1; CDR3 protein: SARTGKGYEQY
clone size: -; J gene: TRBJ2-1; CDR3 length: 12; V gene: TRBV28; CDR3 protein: ASVHPGVYNEQF
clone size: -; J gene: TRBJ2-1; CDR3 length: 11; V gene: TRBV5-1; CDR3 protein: ASSLVGADEQF
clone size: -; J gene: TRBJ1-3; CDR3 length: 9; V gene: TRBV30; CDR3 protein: AWSVLNTIY
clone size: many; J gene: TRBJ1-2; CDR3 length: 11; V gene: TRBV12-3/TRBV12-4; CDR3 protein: ASSWGRVGGYT
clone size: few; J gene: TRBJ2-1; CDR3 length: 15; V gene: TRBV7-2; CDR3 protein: ASSKAWAGATINEQF
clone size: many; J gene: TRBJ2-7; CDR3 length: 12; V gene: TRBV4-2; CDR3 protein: ASSPGDGNREQY
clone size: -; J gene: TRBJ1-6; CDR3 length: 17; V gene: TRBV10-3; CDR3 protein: AISEREVLAMGANSPLH
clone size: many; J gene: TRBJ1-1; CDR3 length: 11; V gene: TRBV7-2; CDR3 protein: ASSLTGGSAAF
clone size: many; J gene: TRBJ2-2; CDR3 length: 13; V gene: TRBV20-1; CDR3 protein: SASPGTGLDGELF
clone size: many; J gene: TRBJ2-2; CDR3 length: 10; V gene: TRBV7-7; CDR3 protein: ASSSRAGELF
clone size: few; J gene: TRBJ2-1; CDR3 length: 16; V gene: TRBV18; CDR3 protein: ASSPRGTSGGEYNEQF
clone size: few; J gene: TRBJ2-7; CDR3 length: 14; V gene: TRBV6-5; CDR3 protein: ASSSPEARATYEQY
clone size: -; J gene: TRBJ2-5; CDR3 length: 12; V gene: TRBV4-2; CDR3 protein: ASSHMSRMETQY
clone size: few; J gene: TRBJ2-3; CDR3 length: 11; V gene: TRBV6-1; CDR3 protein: ASRDRGSDTQY